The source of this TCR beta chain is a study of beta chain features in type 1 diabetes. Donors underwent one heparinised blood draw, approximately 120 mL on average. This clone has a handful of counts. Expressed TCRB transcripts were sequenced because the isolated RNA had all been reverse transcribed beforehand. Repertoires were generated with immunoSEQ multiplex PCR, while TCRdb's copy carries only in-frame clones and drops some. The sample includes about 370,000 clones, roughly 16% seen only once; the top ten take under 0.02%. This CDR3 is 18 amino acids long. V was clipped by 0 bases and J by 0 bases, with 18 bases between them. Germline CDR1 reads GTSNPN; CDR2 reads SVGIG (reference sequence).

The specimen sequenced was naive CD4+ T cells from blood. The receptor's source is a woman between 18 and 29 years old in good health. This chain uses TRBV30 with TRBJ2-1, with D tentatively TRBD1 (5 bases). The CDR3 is CAWSVGQGAGSSYNEQFF. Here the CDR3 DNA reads TGTGCCTGGAGTGTAGGGCAAGGGGCAGGGTCCTCCTACAATGAGCAGTTCTTC.